This T cell receptor (beta chain) comes out of a study of T cells in Graves' hyperthyroidism and ophthalmopathy. Points from the study as a whole: Most clonotypes expanded in the thyroid (above 0.001) were also present in blood.

Using RNA transcripts as the source, TCR beta CDR3 regions were amplified. The study used the HTBI primer set for a first-round RT-PCR of the TCR CDR3. TCRdb called the multiplex PCR reads again in MiXCR, with one record for every CDR3 protein. Found here are roughly 720,000 distinct CDR3 sequences, roughly 17% of them singletons; the top ten hold around 15%. Together with thyroid ultrasound, orbital computed tomography, serum thyroxine and TRAb, clinical symptoms were used for diagnoses. In its sample, this clonotype was seen a few times. What it recognizes is unknown. This receptor was obtained from a man aged 45-60 years with Graves' hyperthyroidism. The sample consisted of blood.

CDR3 bases: TGTGCCAGCAGTCCCGACAGGGAAGTGAAGACCCAGTACTTC. Protein: CASSPDREVKTQYF. J is TRBJ2-5 and V is TRBV28; 7 nucleotides align to TRBD1. This CDR3 has 14 amino acids. CDR1 is MDHEN, CDR2 SYDVKM, per germline. The ends lost 5 bases at V and 6 bases at J; junction bases unmatched: 9.